This is a list of T cell receptor beta chains from one sample in a study of shared clonotypes between healthy human individuals. Method: immunoSEQ multiplex PCR; TCRdb's copy keeps in-frame clones and lacks some. The table records approximately 980,000 clones, 76% of them present only once. The sequencing input was memory CD4+ T cells sorted from blood. All receptors come from a man in his late teens or twenties in good health. The CDR3 runs from the conserved cysteine through the conserved F or W. Clone size is given for some rows only: seen once, a few or many times, or a class if the clone is expanded.

CDR3aa	abundance	j_gene	v_gene
CASSVDGLLETQYF	-	TRBJ2-5	TRBV9
CASSLGTNSYNEQFF	-	TRBJ2-1	TRBV7-6
CASSLAMGTSGRFRGETQYF	-	TRBJ2-5	TRBV5-1
CASSLHGSGDNEQFF	-	TRBJ2-1	TRBV7-9
CASSTRGRETQYF	-	TRBJ2-5	TRBV19
CASSQAGRAGNTIYF	-	TRBJ1-3	TRBV4-1
CASSSMWDLSYEQYF	many	TRBJ2-7	TRBV27
CASSTNWGSSYEQYF	once	TRBJ2-7	TRBV5-1
CASSAQPGDREAFF	-	TRBJ1-1	TRBV9
CASSMDRSTQYF	-	TRBJ2-3	TRBV11-3
CASSLSSVYTDEQFF	-	TRBJ2-1	TRBV7-2
CASSWAGGGDTQYF	-	TRBJ2-3	TRBV5-5
CASSLGHFYGYTF	few	TRBJ1-2	TRBV7-2